These 6 T cell receptor beta chains were all obtained from the same sample, sequenced in a study of human T cells and chemical hapten exposure. Time point specified: patch test 2, 6 weeks after DPC sensitization. Treatment noted: therapeutic diphenylcyclopropenone sensitization with weekly scalp DPC. The template was total RNA from unfractionated whole blood. TCRdb analysed the RACE reads with MiXCR anew, one entry per CDR3 protein. Of roughly 40,000 distinct CDR3 sequences listed, roughly a tenth are singletons. The sequences come from whole blood, collected in connection with sensitization to the hapten diphenylcyclopropenone (DPC). The receptors shown here come from a woman between 25 and 40 years old with alopecia areata. Some clones in this sample may be carry-over from other donors' samples.

Many counts were recorded for this clonotype. This chain connects TRBV12-3 or TRBV12-4 to TRBJ2-7, with D possibly matching TRBD2 (6 bases). The CDR3 is made up of 16 amino acids. Trimming left V 2 bases short and J 3 bases short, with 17 bases between. CDR3 sequence: CASSLIHGGRNYEQYF. CDR3 coding DNA: TGTGCCAGCAGTTTAATCCATGGGGGGAGAAACTACGAGCAGTACTTC.

This clonotype was detected ten times or more. The chain has TRBV18 and TRBJ2-7; no reliable D call. V was clipped by 4 bases and J by 2 bases, with 6 bases between them. The germline CDR1 and CDR2 sequences are KGHSH and LQKENI. The CDR3 has 12 residues. CDR3 protein: CASSLEAYEQYF. The CDR3 DNA follows: TGTGCCAGCTCACTAGAGGCCTACGAGCAGTACTTC.

Ten or more counts support this clonotype. The chain combines TRBV19 with TRBJ2-3; D might be TRBD1 (5 bases). Germline lookup yields CDR1 LNHDA and CDR2 SQIVND (reference sequence). Between the trimmed V and J ends, which lost 3 bases and 5 bases, there was a span of 9 bases. The CDR3 length is 13 residues. CDR3 region: CASSIRAEDTQYF. CDR3 sequence (DNA): TGTGCCAGTAGTATCAGGGCGGAAGATACGCAGTATTTT.

Only a few counts were recorded for this clonotype. This sequence joins TRBV20-1 and TRBJ2-7, with a weak D call TRBD2 (6 bases). Germline V gene lookup returns CDR1 DFQATT and CDR2 SNEGSKA (reference sequence). The CDR3 extends over 11 amino acids. V was clipped by 6 bases and J by 4 bases, with 10 bases between them. The CDR3 region has the DNA TGCAGTGCCACTCGGGGGTACGAGCAGTACTTC. It codes for CSATRGYEQYF.

This clonotype was seen a few times. This chain links TRBV29-1 with TRBJ2-7; the D gene is possibly TRBD2 (6 bases). The V end was cut by 7 bases, the J end by 4 bases, with 11 bases between. The CDR3 is 11 residues long. Per germline, CDR1 SQVTM and CDR2 ANQGSEA. This CDR3 is CSAGDQYEQYF. The DNA for the CDR3 is TGCAGCGCGGGGGACCAGTACGAGCAGTACTTC.

The chain combines TRBV3-1 with TRBJ1-2; D perhaps matches TRBD1 (5 bases). The V end was cut by 1 base, the J end by 8 bases, with 14 bases between. The germline gives CDR1 LGHDT, CDR2 YNNKEL (reference sequence). The length of the CDR3 is 14 residues. The DNA of the CDR3 is TGTGCCAGCAGCCAAGCCACAGGCCCGAACGGCTACACCTTC. It translates to CASSQATGPNGYTF.